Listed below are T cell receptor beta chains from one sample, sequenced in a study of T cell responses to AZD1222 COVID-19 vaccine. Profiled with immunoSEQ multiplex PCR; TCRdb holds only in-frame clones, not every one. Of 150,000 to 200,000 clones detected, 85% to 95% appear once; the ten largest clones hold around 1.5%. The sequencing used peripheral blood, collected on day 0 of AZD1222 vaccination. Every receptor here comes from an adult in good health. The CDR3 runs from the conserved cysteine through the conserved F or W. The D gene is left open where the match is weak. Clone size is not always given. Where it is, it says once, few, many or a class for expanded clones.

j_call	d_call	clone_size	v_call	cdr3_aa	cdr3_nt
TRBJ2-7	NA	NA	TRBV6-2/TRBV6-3	CASSFPPGGPHYEQYF	TGTGCCAGCAGTTTCCCCCCGGGGGGCCCTCACTACGAGCAGTACTTC
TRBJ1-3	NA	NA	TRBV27	CASSLFPPPTGISGNTIYF	TGTGCCAGCAGTTTATTCCCCCCTCCCACAGGGATCTCTGGAAACACCATATATTTT
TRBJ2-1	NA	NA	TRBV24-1	CATSDAGYNEQFF	TGTGCCACCAGTGACGCCGGGTACAATGAGCAGTTCTTC
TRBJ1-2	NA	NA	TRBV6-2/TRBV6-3	CASSYSTGDGGYTF	TGTGCCAGCAGTTACTCGACGGGGGATGGGGGCTACACCTTC
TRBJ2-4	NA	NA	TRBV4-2	CASSQIQGTLGGNIQYF	TGTGCCAGCAGCCAAATACAGGGCACTCTGGGTGGAAACATTCAGTACTTC
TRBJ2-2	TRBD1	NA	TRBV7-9	CASSLSGQENTGELFF	TGTGCCAGCAGCTTGTCGGGACAGGAGAACACCGGGGAGCTGTTTTTT
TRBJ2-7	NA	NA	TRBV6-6	CASSPLGGSVEQYF	TGTGCCAGCAGTCCGTTAGGGGGATCGGTAGAGCAGTACTTC
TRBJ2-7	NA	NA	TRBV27	CASSWAGTFSEQYF	TGTGCCAGCAGTTGGGCCGGGACCTTCTCTGAGCAGTACTTC
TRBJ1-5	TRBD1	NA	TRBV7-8	CASSLAPQGDYPQHF	TGTGCCAGCAGCTTAGCCCCACAGGGGGACTATCCCCAGCATTTT
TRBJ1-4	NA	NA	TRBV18	CASSIANEKLFF	TGTGCCAGCTCAATTGCTAATGAAAAACTGTTTTTT
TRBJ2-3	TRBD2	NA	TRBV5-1	CASSFPLGGPDTQYF	TGCGCCAGCAGCTTCCCCTTGGGAGGGCCAGATACGCAGTATTTT
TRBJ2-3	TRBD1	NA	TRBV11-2	CASSPRRTGGTDTQYF	TGTGCCAGCAGCCCCCGTCGGACAGGGGGCACAGATACGCAGTATTTT
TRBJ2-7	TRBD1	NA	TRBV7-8	CASSSLDRGEQYF	TGTGCCAGCAGCTCCCTAGACAGGGGCGAGCAGTACTTC
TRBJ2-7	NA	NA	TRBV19	CASSPSNLGSYEQYF	TGTGCCAGTAGTCCTAGCAATCTGGGCTCCTACGAGCAGTACTTC
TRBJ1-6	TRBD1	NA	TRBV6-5	CASSYRQGEGSPLHF	TGTGCCAGCAGTTACCGACAGGGAGAAGGATCACCCCTCCACTTT
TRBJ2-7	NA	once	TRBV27	CASSLRDEQYF	TGTGCCAGCAGTTTAAGGGACGAGCAGTACTTC
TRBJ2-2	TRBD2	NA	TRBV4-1	CASSHPRAGGETGELFF	TGCGCCAGCAGCCATCCCCGAGCGGGGGGCGAAACCGGGGAGCTGTTTTTT
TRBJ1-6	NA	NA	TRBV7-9	CASSLAAAFDPNNSPLHF	TGTGCCAGCAGCTTAGCGGCGGCTTTCGACCCAAACAATTCACCCCTCCACTTT
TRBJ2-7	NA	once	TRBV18	CASSPTGQSYEQYF	TGTGCCAGCTCACCAACTGGACAGTCCTACGAGCAGTACTTC
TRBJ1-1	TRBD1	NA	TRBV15	CATSNDRGENTEAFF	TGTGCCACCAGCAACGACAGGGGGGAGAACACTGAAGCTTTCTTT
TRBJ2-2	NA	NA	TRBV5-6	CASSSRAVYTGELFF	TGTGCCAGCAGCTCCCGGGCCGTATACACCGGGGAGCTGTTTTTT
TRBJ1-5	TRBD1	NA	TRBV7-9	CASSLGDRDNQPQHF	TGTGCCAGCAGCTTAGGGGACAGGGATAATCAGCCCCAGCATTTT
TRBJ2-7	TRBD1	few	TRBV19	CASSRDRASEQYF	TGTGCCAGTAGTAGGGACAGGGCTAGCGAGCAGTACTTC
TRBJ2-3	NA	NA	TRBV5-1	CASSLVGSGTDTQYF	TGCGCCAGCAGCTTGGTAGGGTCGGGCACAGATACGCAGTATTTT
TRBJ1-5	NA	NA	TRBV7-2	CASSLANNQPQHF	TGTGCCAGCAGCTTAGCAAACAATCAGCCCCAGCATTTT
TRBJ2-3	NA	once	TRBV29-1	CSVVGGDDTDTQYF	TGCAGCGTTGTGGGTGGGGATGACACAGATACGCAGTATTTT
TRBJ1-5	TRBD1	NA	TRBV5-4	CASSAGGRSNQPQHF	TGTGCCAGCAGCGCAGGGGGCAGAAGCAATCAGCCCCAGCATTTT
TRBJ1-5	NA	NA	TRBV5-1	CASSPDSLGDSNQPQHF	TGCGCCAGCAGCCCAGACAGTCTGGGGGATAGCAATCAGCCCCAGCATTTT
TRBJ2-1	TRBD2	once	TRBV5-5	CASSDLAGGIYNEQFF	TGTGCCAGCAGCGACCTAGCGGGGGGTATTTACAATGAGCAGTTCTTC
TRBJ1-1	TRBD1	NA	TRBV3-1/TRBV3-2	CASSPSWTGGVAEAFF	TGTGCCAGCAGCCCCAGTTGGACAGGGGGAGTAGCTGAAGCTTTCTTT
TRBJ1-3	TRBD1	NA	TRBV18	CASSQGQESGNTIYF	TGTGCCAGCTCGCAGGGACAGGAGTCGGGAAACACCATATATTTT
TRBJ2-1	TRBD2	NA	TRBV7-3	CASSPLAGGPAFF	TGTGCCAGCAGCCCACTAGCGGGAGGGCCTGCGTTCTTC
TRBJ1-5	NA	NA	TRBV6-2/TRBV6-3	CASSILTNQPQHF	TGTGCCAGCAGTATACTGACCAATCAGCCCCAGCATTTT
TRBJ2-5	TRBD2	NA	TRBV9	CASSAAGTRGLQETQYF	TGTGCCAGCAGCGCCGCCGGGACTAGAGGTCTCCAAGAGACCCAGTACTTC
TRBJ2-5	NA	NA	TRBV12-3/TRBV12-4	CASSFGETQYF	TGTGCCAGCAGTTTTGGCGAGACCCAGTACTTC
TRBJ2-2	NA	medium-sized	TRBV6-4	CASSDSSDTGELFF	TGTGCCAGCAGTGACTCTAGCGACACCGGGGAGCTGTTTTTT
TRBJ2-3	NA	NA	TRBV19	CASSMGVHSDTQYF	TGTGCCAGTAGTATGGGGGTCCACTCGGATACGCAGTATTTT